This T cell receptor (beta chain) derives from a study of CD8 T cells in ankylosing spondylitis. General observations from the study: What appeared characteristic of ankylosing spondylitis blood was a TCR beta motif of about eight highly homologous variants. Disease-linked clones proved CD8+ and comparatively uncommon in peripheral blood. Some of these motif variants have turned up before, in reports on reactive arthritis synovial fluid and blood.

Concerning this clonotype itself: Antigen: not known.

The V gene's germline CDR1 is SGHDT and CDR2 YYEEEE. J gave up 2 bases and V 4 bases, and 5 bases lay outside the gene matches. The CDR3 sequence is 15 residues long. Quantitative molecular-barcoded 5'-RACE generated the TCR beta libraries. A single record per CDR3 protein comes from TCRdb applying MiXCR to the 5' RACE reads. The sample has some 800,000 distinct CDR3 sequences; roughly 10% are singletons. The V gene is TRBV5-6, the J gene TRBJ2-3, with 9 bases that match TRBD1. The material sequenced was blood, either unsorted or a sorted T cell fraction (not recorded which). The receptor was derived from a male donor with ankylosing spondylitis. As DNA, the CDR3 is TGTGCCAGCAGCCTGCCACAGGGGGCCACAGATACGCAGTATTTT. This translates into CASSLPQGATDTQYF.